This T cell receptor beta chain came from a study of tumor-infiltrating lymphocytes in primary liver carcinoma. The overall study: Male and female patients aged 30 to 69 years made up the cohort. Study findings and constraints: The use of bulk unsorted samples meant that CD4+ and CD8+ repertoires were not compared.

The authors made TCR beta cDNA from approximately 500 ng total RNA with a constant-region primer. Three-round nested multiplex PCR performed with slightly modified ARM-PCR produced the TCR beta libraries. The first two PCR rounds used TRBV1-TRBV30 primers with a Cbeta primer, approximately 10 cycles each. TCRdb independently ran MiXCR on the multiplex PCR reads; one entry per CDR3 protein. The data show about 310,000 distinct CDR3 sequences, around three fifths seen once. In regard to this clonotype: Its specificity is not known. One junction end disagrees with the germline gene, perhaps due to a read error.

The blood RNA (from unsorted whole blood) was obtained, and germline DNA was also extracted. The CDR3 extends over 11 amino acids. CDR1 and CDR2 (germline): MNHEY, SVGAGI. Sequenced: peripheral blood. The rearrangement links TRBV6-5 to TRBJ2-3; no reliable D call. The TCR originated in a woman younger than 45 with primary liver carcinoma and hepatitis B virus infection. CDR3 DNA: TGTGCCAGTGGTGAATGGGATATGCAGTATTTT. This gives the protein CASGEWDMQYF.